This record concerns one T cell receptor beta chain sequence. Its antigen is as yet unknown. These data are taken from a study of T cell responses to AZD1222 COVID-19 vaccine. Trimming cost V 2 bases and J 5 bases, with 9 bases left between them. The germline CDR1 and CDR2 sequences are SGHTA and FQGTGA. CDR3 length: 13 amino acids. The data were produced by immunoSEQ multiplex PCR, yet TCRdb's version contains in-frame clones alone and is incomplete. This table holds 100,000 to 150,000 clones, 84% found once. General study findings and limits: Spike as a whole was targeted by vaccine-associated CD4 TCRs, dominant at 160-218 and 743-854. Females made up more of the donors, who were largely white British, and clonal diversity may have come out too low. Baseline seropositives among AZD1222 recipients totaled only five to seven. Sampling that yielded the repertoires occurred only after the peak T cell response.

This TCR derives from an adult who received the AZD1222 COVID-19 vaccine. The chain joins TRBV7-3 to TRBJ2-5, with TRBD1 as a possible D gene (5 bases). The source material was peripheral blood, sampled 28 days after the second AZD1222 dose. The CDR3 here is CASSLQGLETQYF. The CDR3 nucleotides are TGTGCCAGCAGCTTACAGGGCCTCGAGACCCAGTACTTC. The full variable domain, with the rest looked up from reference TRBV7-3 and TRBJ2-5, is GAGVSQTPSNKVTEKGKYVELRCDPISGHTALYWYRQSLGQGPEFLIYFQGTGAADDSGLPNDRFFAVRPEGSVSTLKIQRTERGDSAVYLCASSLQGLETQYFGPGTRLLVL.